A single sample gave rise to the 2 T cell receptor beta chains below, sequenced in a study of blood T cell repertoires in COVID-19. Using immunoSEQ multiplex PCR, the repertoire was profiled, and TCRdb retains in-frame clones only, with some absent. The sample records under 200,000 clones, 83% being singletons. Sequencing was carried out using peripheral blood. The receptors were gathered from a woman between 70 and 85 years old who had recovered from COVID-19.

The chain combines TRBV7-8 with TRBJ2-1; 11 nucleotides align to TRBD1. The CDR3 is 17 amino acids. Germline lookup yields CDR1 SGHVS and CDR2 FQNEAQ. The V gene end was trimmed by 1 base and the J gene end by 3 bases; junction bases not matched to a gene: 5. The CDR3 DNA reads TGTGCCAGCAGCTTAGTTTTGGGACAGGGGGTCTACAATGAGCAGTTCTTC. Translation: CASSLVLGQGVYNEQFF.

The table lists this clone with a count of one. V and J are TRBV14 and TRBJ1-2; D perhaps matches TRBD1 (6 bases). This CDR3 is built from 13 residues. V was trimmed by 3 bases and J by 7 bases, leaving 12 bases between them. The germline V gene has CDR1 SGHDN and CDR2 FVKESK. CDR3 loop: CASSQGYRAGYTF. As DNA, the CDR3 is TGTGCCAGCAGCCAGGGATACAGGGCTGGCTACACCTTC. The full variable domain, with the rest looked up from reference TRBV14 and TRBJ1-2, is EAGVTQFPSHSVIEKGQTVTLRCDPISGHDNLYWYRRVMGKEIKFLLHFVKESKQDESGMPNNRFLAERTGGTYSTLKVQPAELEDSGVYFCASSQGYRAGYTFGSGTRLTVV.